Following are 26 T cell receptor beta chains from one sample sequenced in a study of Ad26.COV2.S vaccination and SARS-CoV-2 variants. Treatment: over 15 received Ad26.COV2.S at low or high dose, single or two shots; several received placebo; per-sample allocation not given. Specimens were obtained on day 63 following the first vaccine or placebo injection. Measured with immunoSEQ multiplex PCR; TCRdb has only the in-frame clones, and not every one. The repertoire holds 350,000 to 450,000 clones, with around 87% as singletons. Sequencing used peripheral blood, obtained in a trial of Ad26.COV2.S vaccine versus placebo. Receptor source: a person aged 18-60 years who received the Ad26.COV2.S COVID-19 vaccine or a placebo.

The chain is built from TRBV3-1 (or the pseudogene TRBV3-2) and TRBJ2-7; D is unresolved. V shed 1 base and J shed 2 bases, with 9 bases lying between them. The CDR3 has 14 residues. CDR1 is LGHDT and CDR2 is YNNKEL in the germline V gene (reference sequence). This CDR3 reads CASSQANAPYEQYF. Here the CDR3 DNA reads TGTGCCAGCAGCCAAGCCAATGCGCCCTACGAGCAGTACTTC.

V usage is TRBV5-6 and J usage is TRBJ1-2; 7 bases fit TRBD1. Germline CDR1 and CDR2: SGHDT and YYEEEE. Unmatched junction bases numbered 7, after V lost 1 base and J lost 7 bases. The CDR3 length is 14 residues. CDR3 in DNA: TGTGCCAGCAGCTTGTGGACAGGCTCGCGTGGCTACACCTTC. Its translation is CASSLWTGSRGYTF.

The rearrangement links TRBV7-9 to TRBJ1-1, with TRBD1 matching over 7 bases. CDR1 is SEHNR, CDR2 FQNEAQ, per germline (reference sequence). The J segment lost 5 bases and the V segment lost 0 bases, leaving 6 bases of the junction unmatched. This CDR3 is built from 15 residues. In nucleotides, the CDR3 is TGTGCCAGCAGCTTAGCTGGACAGGAGGGGACTGAAGCTTTCTTT. This translates into CASSLAGQEGTEAFF.

V and J are TRBV10-3 and TRBJ2-1, with no clear D. Germline assignment: CDR1 ENHRY and CDR2 SYGVKD. The V and J ends lost 3 bases and 6 bases respectively, with 12 bases between them. The CDR3 consists of 14 residues. The CDR3 here is CAISERVGSNEQFF. The CDR3 nucleotides read TGTGCCATCAGTGAAAGAGTCGGGTCCAATGAGCAGTTCTTC.

The gene calls are TRBV5-8 and TRBJ1-2, with TRBD1 identical over 10 bases. The CDR3 runs 17 residues. The V gene's germline CDR1 is SGHTS and CDR2 YDEGEE. The J segment lost 6 bases and the V segment lost 0 bases, leaving 11 bases of the junction unmatched. CDR3 DNA: TGTGCCAGCAGCTTGGGTGACAGGGGGCGAATTTTTAATGGCTACACCTTC. Its protein is CASSLGDRGRIFNGYTF.

The gene calls are TRBV7-9 and TRBJ2-1; D ambiguous. CDR3 length: 12 amino acids. Germline CDR1 SEHNR, CDR2 FQNEAQ (reference sequence). V was trimmed by 2 bases and J by 10 bases, leaving 9 bases between them. CDR3 sequence (DNA): TGTGCCAGCAGCTTAACCGCGTCCGAGCAGTTCTTC. This codes for CASSLTASEQFF.

The sample holds one count of this clone. The chain recombines TRBV6-5 with TRBJ1-1; D is perhaps TRBD1 (5 bases). The CDR3 runs to 14 residues. The germline CDR1 and CDR2 sequences are MNHEY and SVGAGI. Trimming shortened V by 5 bases and J by 1 base, and 11 bases separated the two germline ends. The DNA for the CDR3 is TGTGCCAGCAGTCCAGGGCGGCGGAACACTGAAGCTTTCTTT. It is translated as CASSPGRRNTEAFF.

The chain couples TRBV6-5 to TRBJ2-7; 7 bases align to TRBD1. This CDR3 region has 13 residues. The ends lost 11 bases at V and 0 bases at J; junction bases unmatched: 7. Germline V gene lookup returns CDR1 MNHEY and CDR2 SVGAGI. The CDR3 protein is CASRAGGSYEQYF. CDR3 nucleotide sequence: TGTGCCTCCCGAGCAGGGGGCTCCTACGAGCAGTACTTC.

The CDR3 here is CASSSPGRGGLYEQYF. CDR3 bases: TGTGCCAGCAGCTCCCCGGGGCGGGGGGGCCTCTACGAGCAGTACTTC. The chain has TRBV5-4 and TRBJ2-7; 9 bases match TRBD2. CDR1 and CDR2 (germline): SGHNT, YYREEE (reference sequence). The CDR3 has 16 residues. The V and J ends lost 3 bases and 3 bases, in that order; junction bases with no gene match: 10.

This chain links TRBV9 with TRBJ1-1, with D maybe TRBD1 (5 bases). CDR3 length equals 14 residues. V lost 2 bases to trimming and J lost 7 bases, with 15 bases between them. CDR1 SGDLS and CDR2 YYNGEE come from the germline V gene. CDR3 bases: TGTGCCAGCAGCGTGGGGGGGTCGGACGGTGAAGCTTTCTTT. Amino acid sequence: CASSVGGSDGEAFF.

This clone showed up just a few times. The V and J genes are TRBV20-1 and TRBJ2-7; D not certain. Trimming cost V 1 base and J 3 bases, with 4 bases left between them. Germline values: CDR1 DFQATT, CDR2 SNEGSKA (reference sequence). CDR3 size: 11 residues. CDR3 region: CSARGHYEQYF. DNA of the CDR3: TGCAGTGCTAGAGGCCACTACGAGCAGTACTTC.

The count of this clone is one. The chain links TRBV2 to TRBJ1-3; no clear D gene. The V gene's germline CDR1 is SNHLY and CDR2 FYNNEI. This CDR3 is built from 15 residues. The ends were cut back, 8 bases at V and 0 bases at J, with 14 bases in the middle. DNA for the CDR3: TGTGCCAGCTGCCCGGGGTCTCTCTCTGGAAACACCATATATTTT. This sequence encodes CASCPGSLSGNTIYF.

For this clone: Other nucleotide sequences from this sample produce the same CDR3. The rearrangement uses TRBV5-1 and TRBJ2-5, with a possible D match to TRBD1 (6 bases). Trimming removed 0 bases at V and 4 bases at J, with 10 bases between. Germline V lookup: CDR1 SGHRS, CDR2 YFSETQ. This CDR3 is 14 amino acids long. CDR3 sequence (DNA): TGCGCCAGCAGCTTGGGGCAGGGGCTAGAGACCCAGTACTTC. Protein product: CASSLGQGLETQYF. Drawing the rest from reference TRBV5-1 and TRBJ2-5, the complete variable domain is KAGVTQTPRYLIKTRGQQVTLSCSPISGHRSVSWYQQTPGQGLQFLFEYFSETQRNKGNFPGRFSGRQFSNSRSEMNVSTLELGDSALYLCASSLGQGLETQYFGPGTRLLVL.

This chain uses TRBV3-1 (or the pseudogene TRBV3-2) with TRBJ2-4, with no clear D. The germline V gene has CDR1 LGHDT and CDR2 YNNKEL (reference sequence). The CDR3 length is 13 residues. The ends were cut back, 1 base at V and 4 bases at J, with 5 bases in the middle. The CDR3 loop is CASSQGLKNIQYF. As DNA, the CDR3 is TGTGCCAGCAGCCAAGGCCTAAAAAACATTCAGTACTTC.

The rearrangement uses TRBV3-1 (or the pseudogene TRBV3-2) and TRBJ1-1; TRBD1 matches at 7 bases. Trimming took 4 bases from V and 2 from J; bases not matched to a gene: 4. This CDR3 has 14 amino acids. CDR1 is LGHDT and CDR2 is YNNKEL in the germline V gene (reference sequence). CDR3 region: CASSRRDRNTEAFF. Here the CDR3 DNA reads TGTGCCAGCAGCCGCCGGGACAGAAACACTGAAGCTTTCTTT.

V and J are TRBV6-2 or TRBV6-3 and TRBJ2-2; D is tentatively TRBD1 or TRBD2 (5 bases each). The germline V and J ends were trimmed by 2 bases and 4 bases, with 8 bases remaining between them. The CDR3 totals 14 residues. Germline CDR1 is MNHEY and CDR2 is SVGEGT. CDR3 bases: TGTGCCAGCAGTTACGGGGGACCCACCGGGGAGCTGTTTTTT. This gives the protein CASSYGGPTGELFF.

The genes are TRBV7-8 and TRBJ2-1; 13 bases line up with TRBD2. Germline CDR1 reads SGHVS; CDR2 reads FQNEAQ. The CDR3 sequence is 14 residues long. The V and J ends lost 2 bases and 14 bases, in that order; junction bases with no gene match: 6. CDR3 protein: CASSLQTSGGDKFF. The CDR3 bases are TGTGCCAGCAGCTTACAAACTAGCGGGGGGGATAAGTTCTTC.

Turning to this clone: An end of the junction does not agree with germline; a read error may underlie this. The rearrangement links TRBV12-3 or TRBV12-4 to TRBJ2-5; D ambiguous. The CDR3 runs 11 residues. As DNA, the CDR3 is TGTGCCAGCAGTAATCAAGTGACCCAGTACTTC. Its translation is CASSNQVTQYF.

The gene calls are TRBV7-3 and TRBJ1-1; D is unclear. The CDR3 loop spans 14 amino acids. The V and J ends lost 2 bases and 2 bases respectively, with 9 bases between them. Germline V lookup: CDR1 SGHTA, CDR2 FQGTGA. CDR3 region: CASSLFGANTEAFF. The CDR3 DNA reads as TGTGCCAGCAGCTTATTCGGAGCCAACACTGAAGCTTTCTTT.

The chain has TRBV15 and TRBJ1-6, with 8 bases fitting TRBD1. The CDR3 loop spans 16 amino acids. V was pared by 4 bases and J by 9 bases, with 11 bases of the junction left unmatched. Germline CDR1 is LNHNV and CDR2 is YYDKDF (reference sequence). The CDR3 spells CATSTTGVGIGSPLHF. The CDR3 DNA is TGTGCCACCAGCACGACAGGGGTTGGAATAGGTTCACCCCTCCACTTT.

V usage is TRBV7-2 and J usage is TRBJ2-7, with a tentative D call TRBD1 (6 bases). Trimming stripped 1 base from V and 2 bases from J, with 12 bases between. The germline gives CDR1 SGHTA, CDR2 FQGNSA. This CDR3 spans 15 amino acids. For the CDR3, the DNA is TGTGCCAGCAGCTTAGACTGGGGGCCGCCCTACGAGCAGTACTTC. Amino acid sequence: CASSLDWGPPYEQYF.

The chain couples TRBV7-9 to TRBJ1-2; a weak D match, TRBD1 (6 bases). V was pared by 5 bases and J by 5 bases, with 18 bases between. There are 15 residues in the CDR3. Germline V gives CDR1 SEHNR, CDR2 FQNEAQ (reference sequence). CDR3 in DNA: TGTGCCAGCAGCGCCGGACAGCTAGGCTGGTATGGCTACACCTTC. Translation: CASSAGQLGWYGYTF.

The count of this clone is one. The gene calls are TRBV30 and TRBJ2-2; D gene ambiguous. Trimming shortened V by 6 bases and J by 6 bases, and 14 bases separated the two germline ends. The CDR3 has 13 amino acids. Per the germline V gene, CDR1 is GTSNPN and CDR2 is SVGIG (reference sequence). CDR3 sequence (DNA): TGTGCCTGCGGTCCTAAAAGGGCCGGGGAGCTGTTTTTT. Translated, it gives CACGPKRAGELFF.

On this clone itself: At one end, the junction sequence differs from germline, possibly due to a read error. The J gene is TRBJ1-5, the V gene TRBV20-1; D gene unclear. This CDR3 is 11 amino acids long. Germline V gives CDR1 DFQATT, CDR2 SNEGSKA (reference sequence). The CDR3 bases are TGCAGTGCTGGAGAGAATCAGCCCCAGCATTTT. It codes for CSAGENQPQHF.

The rearrangement joins TRBV15 to TRBJ2-2, with 7 nucleotides matching TRBD2. Looked up from germline, CDR1 is LNHNV and CDR2 is YYDKDF (reference sequence). J gave up 0 bases and V 1 base, and 8 bases lay outside the gene matches. CDR3 length: 18 residues. The CDR3 bases are TGTGCCACCAGCAGAGGACATGGGACTACAGCGAACACCGGGGAGCTGTTTTTT. Protein: CATSRGHGTTANTGELFF.

The V gene is TRBV4-3, the J gene TRBJ1-6; D not resolved. CDR3 length equals 15 residues. V gave up 0 bases and J gave up 5 bases, with 8 bases separating them. Germline CDR1 LGHNA, CDR2 YSLEER. Here the CDR3 reads CASSQDTMDNSPLHF. For the CDR3, the DNA is TGCGCCAGCAGCCAAGATACCATGGATAATTCACCCCTCCACTTT.